These 11 T cell receptor beta chains came from one sample sequenced in a study of blood T cell repertoires in COVID-19. The repertoire was sequenced with immunoSEQ multiplex PCR; TCRdb's copy has only in-frame clones and lacks some. The sample shows about 68,000 clones, 86% of them seen only once. Sequenced input: peripheral blood. The receptors stem from a man aged 25 to 40 with acute or convalescent COVID-19.

The chain couples TRBV18 to TRBJ2-1, with no clear D. The CDR3 is made up of 14 amino acids. Germline values: CDR1 KGHSH, CDR2 LQKENI. Trimming stripped 3 bases from V and 2 bases from J, with 8 bases between. The CDR3 nucleotides read TGTGCCAGCTCACCGACGGAGACCTACAATGAGCAGTTCTTC. Amino acid sequence: CASSPTETYNEQFF.

CDR3 nucleotide sequence: TGTGCCAGCCTTCCCTCTAGCGGGACATACAATGAGCAGTTCTTC. This codes for CASLPSSGTYNEQFF. The J gene is TRBJ2-1, the V gene TRBV28, with TRBD2 identical over 9 bases. Germline values: CDR1 MDHEN, CDR2 SYDVKM. The CDR3 consists of 15 residues. V shed 8 bases and J 4 bases; nucleotides not matched to a gene: 9.

This rearrangement joins TRBV7-9 to TRBJ2-1, with 16 bases aligning to TRBD2. Germline loops: CDR1 SEHNR, CDR2 FQNEAQ (reference sequence). Trimming took 5 bases from V and 2 from J; bases not matched to a gene: 9. The CDR3 has 19 residues. The CDR3 region has the DNA TGTGCCAGCAGCCCCAGTCCCGGGACTAGCGGGAGGGCCTACAATGAGCAGTTCTTC. Its translation is CASSPSPGTSGRAYNEQFF.

The chain has TRBV2 and TRBJ1-2, with 7 bases lining up with TRBD1. This CDR3 has 12 amino acids. The germline gives CDR1 SNHLY, CDR2 FYNNEI. V was clipped by 5 bases and J by 5 bases; unmatched bases: 2. CDR3 sequence (DNA): TGTGCCAGCAGTAAACAGGGGTATGGCTACACCTTC. Its protein product is CASSKQGYGYTF.

This sequence joins TRBV5-4 and TRBJ2-3; 10 positions match TRBD1. CDR1 and CDR2 (germline): SGHNT, YYREEE (reference sequence). V was pared by 1 base and J by 2 bases, with 7 bases of the junction left unmatched. This CDR3 has 17 amino acids. The CDR3 protein is CASSLLFGTGDTDTQYF. The CDR3 region has the DNA TGTGCCAGCAGCTTGTTATTTGGGACAGGGGACACAGATACGCAGTATTTT.

The V and J genes are TRBV30 and TRBJ2-3, with D possibly being TRBD1 (6 bases). Germline CDR1 reads GTSNPN; CDR2 reads SVGIG (reference sequence). The CDR3 consists of 13 residues. Trimming cost V 2 bases and J 5 bases, with 11 bases left between them. This chain's CDR3 is CAWSSGVEDTQYF. As DNA, the CDR3 is TGTGCCTGGAGTTCAGGGGTGGAAGATACGCAGTATTTT. Full variable domain (missing parts from reference TRBV30 and TRBJ2-3): SQTIHQWPATLVQPVGSPLSLECTVEGTSNPNLYWYRQAAGRGLQLLFYSVGIGQISSEVPQNLSASRPQDRQFILSSKKLLLSDSGFYLCAWSSGVEDTQYFGPGTRLTVL.

The genes are TRBV6-5 and TRBJ2-5; 10 bases agree with TRBD1. V gave up 0 bases and J gave up 4 bases; unmatched junction bases: 5. The V gene's germline CDR1 is MNHEY and CDR2 SVGAGI. This CDR3 is built from 16 residues. CDR3 loop: CASSYSAGTGAETQYF. The CDR3 DNA reads TGTGCCAGCAGTTACTCGGCCGGGACAGGGGCAGAGACCCAGTACTTC.

The V call is TRBV7-8, the J call TRBJ1-1; TRBD1 aligns across 11 bases. There are 15 residues in the CDR3. V was clipped by 5 bases and J by 4 bases; unmatched bases: 6. The V gene's germline CDR1 is SGHVS and CDR2 FQNEAQ. The CDR3 sequence is CASSARDRGGTEAFF. CDR3 coding DNA: TGTGCCAGCAGCGCCCGGGACAGGGGGGGCACTGAAGCTTTCTTT.

The chain is built from TRBV5-1 and TRBJ2-3; 10 nucleotides match TRBD2. Trimming took 4 bases from V and 2 from J; bases not matched to a gene: 7. Germline CDR1 is SGHRS and CDR2 is YFSETQ. CDR3 length: 16 residues. CDR3 DNA sequence: TGCGCCAGCAGCCCGGGGACTAGCGCCTACACAGATACGCAGTATTTT. This encodes CASSPGTSAYTDTQYF.

Regarding this clone: An end of the junction differs from the germline gene, which may be a read error. The V and J genes are TRBV19 and TRBJ2-7, with 11 nucleotides matching TRBD1. CDR3 length: 13 amino acids. Germline V gives CDR1 LNHDA, CDR2 SQIVND (reference sequence). The CDR3 loop reads CASHPVDRGHPSF. CDR3 DNA: TGTGCCAGTCACCCCGTGGACAGGGGGCATCCCTCATTC.

The chain uses TRBV9 and TRBJ2-2; weak D call: TRBD1 (5 bases). Germline loops: CDR1 SGDLS, CDR2 YYNGEE. The CDR3 has 14 residues. V was shortened by 3 bases and J by 8 bases, with 14 bases between the two germline ends. The CDR3: CASSEDTHGGELFF. The CDR3 DNA is TGTGCCAGCAGCGAGGACACACACGGAGGGGAGCTGTTTTTT. The full variable domain, with the rest looked up from reference TRBV9 and TRBJ2-2, is DSGVTQTPKHLITATGQRVTLRCSPRSGDLSVYWYQQSLDQGLQFLIQYYNGEERAKGNILERFSAQQFPDLHSELNLSSLELGDSALYFCASSEDTHGGELFFGEGSRLTVL.